This TCR beta chain was recorded in a study of cytomegalovirus exposure and HLA in healthy donors. Whole-study context: An earlier analysis identified 120 million or so unique TCR beta sequences in 170 million or so T cells. Whole-study findings and limits: In a later analysis, a genetic analysis reported fewer productive-TCR N-insertions in an Asian-associated ancestry cluster than the cohort average.

PCR primers comprised 60 Vbeta and 13 Jbeta primers. The protocol was immunoSEQ multiplex PCR, while the TCRdb copy is restricted to in-frame clones and leaves out a portion. The sample holds about 130,000 clones; around four fifths are singletons and the top ten take approximately 11%. Of note for this clone: Its specificity is not known.

Deletions cut 8 bases from V and 3 bases from J, with 13 bases between. This CDR3 contains 13 residues. The germline V gene encodes CDR1 SGHAT and CDR2 FQNNGV. The specimen sequenced was PBMCs. J is TRBJ1-1 and V is TRBV11-2; no definite D call. The clonotype was recovered from a man younger than 45 in good health and CMV-seropositive. The CDR3, as DNA: TGTGCCAGCCAGGAGGACGTAGACACTGAAGCTTTCTTT. This encodes CASQEDVDTEAFF.